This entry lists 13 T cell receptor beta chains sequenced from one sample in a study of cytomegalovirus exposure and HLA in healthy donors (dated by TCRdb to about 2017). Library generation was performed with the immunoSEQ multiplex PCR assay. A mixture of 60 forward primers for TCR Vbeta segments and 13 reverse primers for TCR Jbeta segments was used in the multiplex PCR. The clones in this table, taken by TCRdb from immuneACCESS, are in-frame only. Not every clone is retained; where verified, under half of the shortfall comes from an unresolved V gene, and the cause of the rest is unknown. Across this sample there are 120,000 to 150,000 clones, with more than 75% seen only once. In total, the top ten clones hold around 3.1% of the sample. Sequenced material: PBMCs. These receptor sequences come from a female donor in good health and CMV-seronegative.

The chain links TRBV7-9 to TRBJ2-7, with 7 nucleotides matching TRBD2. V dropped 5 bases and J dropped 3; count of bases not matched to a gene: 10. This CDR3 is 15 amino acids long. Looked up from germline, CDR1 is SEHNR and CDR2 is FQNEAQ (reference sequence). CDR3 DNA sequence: TGTGCCAGCAGCCACCCGGGGGGTGGGAACTACGAGCAGTACTTC. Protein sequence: CASSHPGGGNYEQYF.

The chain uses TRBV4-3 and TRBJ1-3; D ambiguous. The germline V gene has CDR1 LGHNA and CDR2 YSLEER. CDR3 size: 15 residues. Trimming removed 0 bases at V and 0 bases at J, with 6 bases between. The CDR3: CASSQDGSSGNTIYF. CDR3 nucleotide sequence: TGCGCCAGCAGCCAAGACGGGAGCTCTGGAAACACCATATATTTT.

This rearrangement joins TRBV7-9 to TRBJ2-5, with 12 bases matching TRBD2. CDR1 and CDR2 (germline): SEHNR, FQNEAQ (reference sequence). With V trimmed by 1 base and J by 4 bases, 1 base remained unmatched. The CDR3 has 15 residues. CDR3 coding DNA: TGTGCCAGCAGCTTAGTACTAGCGGGGGGAGAGACCCAGTACTTC. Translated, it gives CASSLVLAGGETQYF.

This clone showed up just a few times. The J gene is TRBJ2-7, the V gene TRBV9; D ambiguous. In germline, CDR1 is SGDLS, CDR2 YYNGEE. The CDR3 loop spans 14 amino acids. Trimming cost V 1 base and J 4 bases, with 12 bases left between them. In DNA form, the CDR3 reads TGTGCCAGCAGCGTATTTCCAGGCAAGTACGAGCAGTACTTC. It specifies CASSVFPGKYEQYF. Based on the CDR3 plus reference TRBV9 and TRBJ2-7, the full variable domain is DSGVTQTPKHLITATGQRVTLRCSPRSGDLSVYWYQQSLDQGLQFLIQYYNGEERAKGNILERFSAQQFPDLHSELNLSSLELGDSALYFCASSVFPGKYEQYFGPGTRLTVT.

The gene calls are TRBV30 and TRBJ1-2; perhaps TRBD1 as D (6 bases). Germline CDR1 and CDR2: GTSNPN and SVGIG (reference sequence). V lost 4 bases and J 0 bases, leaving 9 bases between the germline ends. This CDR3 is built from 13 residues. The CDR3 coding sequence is TGTGCCTGGAAGACAGGAGCTAACTATGGCTACACCTTC. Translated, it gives CAWKTGANYGYTF. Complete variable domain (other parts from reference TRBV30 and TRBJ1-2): SQTIHQWPATLVQPVGSPLSLECTVEGTSNPNLYWYRQAAGRGLQLLFYSVGIGQISSEVPQNLSASRPQDRQFILSSKKLLLSDSGFYLCAWKTGANYGYTFGSGTRLTVV.

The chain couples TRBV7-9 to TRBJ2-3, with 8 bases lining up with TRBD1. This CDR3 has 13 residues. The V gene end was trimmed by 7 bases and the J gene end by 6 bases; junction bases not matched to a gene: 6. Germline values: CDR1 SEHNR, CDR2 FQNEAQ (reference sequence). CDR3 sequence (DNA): TGTGCCAGCAACCTGGACAGGGCCGATACGCAGTATTTT. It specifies CASNLDRADTQYF.

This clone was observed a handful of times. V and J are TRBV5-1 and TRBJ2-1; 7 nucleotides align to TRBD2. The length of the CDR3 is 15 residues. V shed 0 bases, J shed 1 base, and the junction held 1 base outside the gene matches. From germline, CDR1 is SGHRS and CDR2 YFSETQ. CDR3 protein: CASSLEAGSYNEQFF. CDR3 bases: TGCGCCAGCAGCTTGGAAGCGGGGTCCTACAATGAGCAGTTCTTC.

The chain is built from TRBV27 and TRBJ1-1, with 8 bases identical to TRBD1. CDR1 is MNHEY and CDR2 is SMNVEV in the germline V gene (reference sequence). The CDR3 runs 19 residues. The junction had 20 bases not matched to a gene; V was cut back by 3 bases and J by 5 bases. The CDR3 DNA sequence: TGTGCCAGCAGTTTTTCCTCTAGAGACAGGGGCGGCTTTAGGACTGAAGCTTTCTTT. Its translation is CASSFSSRDRGGFRTEAFF.

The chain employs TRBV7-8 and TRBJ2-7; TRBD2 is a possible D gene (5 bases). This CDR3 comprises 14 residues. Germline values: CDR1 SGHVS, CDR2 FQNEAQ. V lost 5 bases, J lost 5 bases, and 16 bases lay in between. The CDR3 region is CASSAGRDRDEQYF. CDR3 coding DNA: TGTGCCAGCAGCGCCGGACGGGATCGGGACGAGCAGTACTTC.

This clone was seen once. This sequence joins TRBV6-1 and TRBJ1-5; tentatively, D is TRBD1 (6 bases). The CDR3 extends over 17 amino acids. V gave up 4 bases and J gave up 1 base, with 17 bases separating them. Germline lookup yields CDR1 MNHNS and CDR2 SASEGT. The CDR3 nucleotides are TGTGCCAGCAGTGGTCCTACAGGGCGGGGGAGCAATCAGCCCCAGCATTTT. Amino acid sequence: CASSGPTGRGSNQPQHF.

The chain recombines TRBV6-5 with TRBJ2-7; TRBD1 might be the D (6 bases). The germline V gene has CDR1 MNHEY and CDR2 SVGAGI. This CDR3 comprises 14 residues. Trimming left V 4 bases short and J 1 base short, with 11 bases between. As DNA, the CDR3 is TGTGCCAGCAGTTCCCCGGACAGATCCTACGAGCAGTACTTC. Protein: CASSSPDRSYEQYF.

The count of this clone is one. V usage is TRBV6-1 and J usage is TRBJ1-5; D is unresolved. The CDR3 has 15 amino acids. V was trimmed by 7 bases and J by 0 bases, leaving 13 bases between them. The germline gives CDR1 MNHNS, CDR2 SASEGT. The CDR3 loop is CASKLMEVSNQPQHF. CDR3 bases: TGTGCCAGCAAACTTATGGAGGTTAGCAATCAGCCCCAGCATTTT.

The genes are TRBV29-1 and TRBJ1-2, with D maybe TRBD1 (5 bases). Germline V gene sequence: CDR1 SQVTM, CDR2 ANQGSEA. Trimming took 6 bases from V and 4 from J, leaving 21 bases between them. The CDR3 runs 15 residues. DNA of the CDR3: TGCAGCGTCACCCCCGAGGCAGGGAAGGCCTATGGCTACACCTTC. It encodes CSVTPEAGKAYGYTF.